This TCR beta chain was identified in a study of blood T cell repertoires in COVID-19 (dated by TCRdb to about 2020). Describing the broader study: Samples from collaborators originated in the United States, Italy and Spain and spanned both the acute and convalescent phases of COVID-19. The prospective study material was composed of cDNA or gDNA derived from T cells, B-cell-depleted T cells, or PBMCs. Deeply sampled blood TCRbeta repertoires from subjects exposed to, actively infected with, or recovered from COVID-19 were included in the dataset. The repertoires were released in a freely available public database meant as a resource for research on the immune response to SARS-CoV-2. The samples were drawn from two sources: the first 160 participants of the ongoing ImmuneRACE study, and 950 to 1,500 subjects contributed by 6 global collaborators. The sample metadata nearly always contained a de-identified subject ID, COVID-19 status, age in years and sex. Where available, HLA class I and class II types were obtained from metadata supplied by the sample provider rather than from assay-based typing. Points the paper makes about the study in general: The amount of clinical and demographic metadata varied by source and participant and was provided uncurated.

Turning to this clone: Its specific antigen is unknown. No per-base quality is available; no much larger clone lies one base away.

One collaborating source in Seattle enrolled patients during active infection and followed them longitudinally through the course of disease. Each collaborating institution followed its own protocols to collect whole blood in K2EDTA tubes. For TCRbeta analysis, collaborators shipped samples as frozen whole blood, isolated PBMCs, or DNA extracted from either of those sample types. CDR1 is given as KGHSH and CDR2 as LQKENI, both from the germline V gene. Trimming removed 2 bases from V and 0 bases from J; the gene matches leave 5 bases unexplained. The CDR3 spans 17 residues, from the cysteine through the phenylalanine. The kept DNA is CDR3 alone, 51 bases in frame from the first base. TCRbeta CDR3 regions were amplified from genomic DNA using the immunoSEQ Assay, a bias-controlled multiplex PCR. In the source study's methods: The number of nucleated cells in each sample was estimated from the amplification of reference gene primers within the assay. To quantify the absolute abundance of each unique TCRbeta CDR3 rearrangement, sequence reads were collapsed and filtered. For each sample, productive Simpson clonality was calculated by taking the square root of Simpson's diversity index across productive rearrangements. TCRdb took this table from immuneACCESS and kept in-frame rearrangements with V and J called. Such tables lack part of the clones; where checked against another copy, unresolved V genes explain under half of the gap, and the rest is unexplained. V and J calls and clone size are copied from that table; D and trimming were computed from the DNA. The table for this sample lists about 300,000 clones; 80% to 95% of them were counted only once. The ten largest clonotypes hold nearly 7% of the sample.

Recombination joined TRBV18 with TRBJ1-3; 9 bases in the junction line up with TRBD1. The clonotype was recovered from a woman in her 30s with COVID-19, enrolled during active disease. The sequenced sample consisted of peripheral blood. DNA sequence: TGTGCCAGCTCACCAAAAACAGGGGGCTTCTCTGGAAACACCATATATTTT. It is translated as CASSPKTGGFSGNTIYF.